A single sample gave rise to the 2 T cell receptor beta chains below, sequenced in a study of tumor-infiltrating lymphocytes in primary liver carcinoma. Researchers generated TCR beta cDNA from about 500 ng of total RNA, relying on a constant-region primer. Investigators got TCR beta libraries out of three nested multiplex PCR rounds, done with slightly modified ARM-PCR. Rounds one and two of PCR, each of approximately 11 cycles, were primed with TRBV1-TRBV30 forward primers and a C-beta reverse primer. MiXCR, applied by TCRdb to the multiplex PCR reads, yields one record per CDR3 protein. The table lists tens of thousands of distinct CDR3 sequences, around 64% of them singletons. For each extraction, RNA and DNA were obtained together from approximately 20-30 mg of unsorted bulk tissue. Material: liver tumor tissue from sampling region 5. Subset defined: tumor region T5, tumor centre. The receptors stem from a man between 35 and 55 years old with primary liver carcinoma and hepatitis B virus infection.

By sample fraction, this clonotype is medium-sized. The chain joins TRBV29-1 to TRBJ2-1; tentatively, D is TRBD2 (6 bases). Germline CDR1 reads SQVTM; CDR2 reads ANQGSEA. The CDR3 has 15 amino acids. The V end was cut by 0 bases, the J end by 2 bases, with 11 bases between. CDR3 in DNA: TGCAGCGTTGAAGATCCCGGGAGCGCCTACAATGAGCAGTTCTTC. Translating gives CSVEDPGSAYNEQFF.

Turning to this clonotype: At one end, the junction sequence differs from germline, possibly due to a read error. The gene calls are TRBV28 and TRBJ2-7; TRBD1 aligns across 8 bases. CDR3 size: 14 residues. Germline V gene sequence: CDR1 MDHEN, CDR2 SYDVKM. The chain's CDR3 is CANTKGAGGYDQYF. The DNA for the CDR3 is TGTGCCAACACCAAGGGGGCAGGGGGCTACGATCAGTACTTC.